These T cell receptor beta chains were read from a single sample in a study of pediatric ulcerative colitis. The protocol was immunoSEQ multiplex PCR, while the TCRdb copy is restricted to in-frame clones and leaves out a portion. The repertoire has 36,000 or so clones, 73% of them found once; the top ten carry around 0.76%. Sequences were obtained from gut tissue. These receptors came from a boy aged 5-17 years with moderate ulcerative colitis. Both conserved end residues are part of each CDR3. The D gene is left open where the match is weak. Clone size is given for some rows only: seen once, a few or many times, or a class if the clone is expanded.

D gene: .
J gene: TRBJ1-6
V gene: TRBV5-1
clone size: .
CDR3 DNA: TGCGCCAGCAGCCCCTGGGGCGGGTCAGATTCACCCCTCCACTTT
CDR3 protein: CASSPWGGSDSPLHF

D gene: .
J gene: TRBJ2-3
V gene: TRBV5-1
clone size: once
CDR3 DNA: TGCGCCAGCAGCTTGGCTATCCACCCTAGCACAGATACGCAGTATTTT
CDR3 protein: CASSLAIHPSTDTQYF

D gene: .
J gene: TRBJ1-3
V gene: TRBV23-1
clone size: few
CDR3 DNA: TGCGCCAGCTCTGGGGGCCGGAACACCATATATTTT
CDR3 protein: CASSGGRNTIYF

D gene: .
J gene: TRBJ1-5
V gene: TRBV28
clone size: .
CDR3 DNA: TGTGCCAGCACGGGCCCATCCACCCTTTACAATCAGCCCCAGCATTTT
CDR3 protein: CASTGPSTLYNQPQHF

D gene: .
J gene: TRBJ1-4
V gene: TRBV6-5
clone size: .
CDR3 DNA: TGTGCCACTAAGAGTCTAGGGTTTAATGAAAAACTGTTTTTT
CDR3 protein: CATKSLGFNEKLFF

D gene: .
J gene: TRBJ2-1
V gene: TRBV20-1
clone size: .
CDR3 DNA: TGCAGCCTGGGAACCTACAATGAGCAGTTCTTC
CDR3 protein: CSLGTYNEQFF

D gene: .
J gene: TRBJ2-7
V gene: TRBV2
clone size: .
CDR3 DNA: TGTGCCAGCACGTCGCTAGCGCGAAGAAGCCTCACCTACGAGCAGTACTTC
CDR3 protein: CASTSLARRSLTYEQYF

D gene: TRBD2
J gene: TRBJ2-3
V gene: TRBV10-3
clone size: .
CDR3 DNA: TGTGCCATCAGTGAGAACTTCGGGCTAGCGGGGGGGGATACGCAGTATTTT
CDR3 protein: CAISENFGLAGGDTQYF

D gene: .
J gene: TRBJ2-4
V gene: TRBV9
clone size: .
CDR3 DNA: TGTGCCAGCAGCGTAGATGGTGGAAACATTCAGTACTTC
CDR3 protein: CASSVDGGNIQYF

D gene: TRBD2
J gene: TRBJ2-3
V gene: TRBV5-1
clone size: .
CDR3 DNA: TGCGCCAGCAGCTTTGACGGGAGGCGGAGCACAGATACGCAGTATTTT
CDR3 protein: CASSFDGRRSTDTQYF

D gene: TRBD1
J gene: TRBJ1-4
V gene: TRBV2
clone size: .
CDR3 DNA: TGTGCCAGCACCAGGGGGACAACTAATGAAAAACTGTTTTTT
CDR3 protein: CASTRGTTNEKLFF

D gene: .
J gene: TRBJ2-7
V gene: TRBV7-2
clone size: .
CDR3 DNA: TGTGCCAGCAGCTCAGGACTTCTCTACGAGCAGTACTTC
CDR3 protein: CASSSGLLYEQYF